One TCR beta chain is described in this entry. Using immunoSEQ multiplex PCR, the repertoire was profiled, and TCRdb retains in-frame clones only, with some absent. In the table there are 60,000 to 85,000 clones, roughly 91% of which are singletons. This specimen belongs to a study of blood T cell repertoires in COVID-19. Germline CDR1 and CDR2: LGHNA and YSLEER. The CDR3 has 15 amino acids. Germline trimming cut 5 bases from V and 7 bases from J; bases unmatched to any gene: 10. This clonotype was sampled from a woman aged 80 or over with active or convalescent COVID-19. Sequenced material: peripheral blood. The V call is TRBV4-3, the J call TRBJ1-2, with 10 bases lining up with TRBD1. CDR3: CASSYGTGDLTGYTF. DNA of the CDR3: TGCGCCAGCAGCTATGGGACAGGGGATTTAACTGGCTACACCTTC.